This T cell receptor (beta chain) was identified during a study of blood T cell repertoires in COVID-19. Profiling relied on immunoSEQ multiplex PCR, and the TCRdb table lists in-frame clones only, not all of them. The sample has 88,000 or so clones, about 76% seen once. This receptor was identified in a human donor in a cohort sampled during active COVID-19. Sequenced material: peripheral blood.

DNA for the CDR3: TGTGCCAGCAGCTCGGACACATCCTACAATGAGCAGTTCTTC. The encoded protein is CASSSDTSYNEQFF. The chain employs TRBV7-9 and TRBJ2-1; D is perhaps TRBD1 (5 bases). Trimming shortened V by 4 bases and J by 1 base, and 8 bases separated the two germline ends. This CDR3 comprises 14 residues. The germline CDR1 and CDR2 sequences are SEHNR and FQNEAQ (reference sequence).